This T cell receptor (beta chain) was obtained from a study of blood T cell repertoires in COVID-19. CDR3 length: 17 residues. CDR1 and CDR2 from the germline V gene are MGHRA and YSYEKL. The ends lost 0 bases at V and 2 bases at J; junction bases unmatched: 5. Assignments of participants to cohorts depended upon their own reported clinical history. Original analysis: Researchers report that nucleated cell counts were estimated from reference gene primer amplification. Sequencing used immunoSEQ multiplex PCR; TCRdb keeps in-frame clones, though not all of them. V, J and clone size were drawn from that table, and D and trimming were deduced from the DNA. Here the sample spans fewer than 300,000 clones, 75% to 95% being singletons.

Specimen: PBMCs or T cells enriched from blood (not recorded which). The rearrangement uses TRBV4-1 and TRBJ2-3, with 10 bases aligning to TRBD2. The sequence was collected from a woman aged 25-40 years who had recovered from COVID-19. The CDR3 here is CASSQEASGSPTDTQYF. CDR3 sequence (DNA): TGCGCCAGCAGCCAAGAAGCTAGCGGGAGTCCCACAGATACGCAGTATTTT.